What follows describes a single T cell receptor beta chain. Clones were read by immunoSEQ multiplex PCR, and TCRdb kept only the in-frame ones, dropping some. The sample contains some 55,000 clones, 90% of which appear only once. The germline gives CDR1 SGHKS, CDR2 YYEKEE (reference sequence). The length of the CDR3 is 18 residues. The V and J ends lost 0 bases and 5 bases, in that order; junction bases with no gene match: 11. The data are from a study of blood T cell repertoires in COVID-19. Looking at the study overall: The United States, Italy and Spain were the sources of the acute and convalescent COVID-19 samples. Sample material is recorded as cDNA or gDNA derived from T cells, B-cell-depleted T cells, or PBMCs.

The sequence came from a human donor in a cohort sampled during active COVID-19. The sample consisted of peripheral blood. The chain couples TRBV5-5 to TRBJ2-2; the match to TRBD1 covers 9 bases. The CDR3 sequence: CASSLVLQDRGGTGELFF. CDR3 bases: TGTGCCAGCAGCTTGGTACTCCAGGACAGGGGTGGGACCGGGGAGCTGTTTTTT. The variable domain in full, with the rest retrieved from reference TRBV5-5 and TRBJ2-2, is DAGVTQSPTHLIKTRGQQVTLRCSPISGHKSVSWYQQVLGQGPQFIFQYYEKEERGRGNFPDRFSARQFPNYSSELNVNALLLGDSALYLCASSLVLQDRGGTGELFFGEGSRLTVL.